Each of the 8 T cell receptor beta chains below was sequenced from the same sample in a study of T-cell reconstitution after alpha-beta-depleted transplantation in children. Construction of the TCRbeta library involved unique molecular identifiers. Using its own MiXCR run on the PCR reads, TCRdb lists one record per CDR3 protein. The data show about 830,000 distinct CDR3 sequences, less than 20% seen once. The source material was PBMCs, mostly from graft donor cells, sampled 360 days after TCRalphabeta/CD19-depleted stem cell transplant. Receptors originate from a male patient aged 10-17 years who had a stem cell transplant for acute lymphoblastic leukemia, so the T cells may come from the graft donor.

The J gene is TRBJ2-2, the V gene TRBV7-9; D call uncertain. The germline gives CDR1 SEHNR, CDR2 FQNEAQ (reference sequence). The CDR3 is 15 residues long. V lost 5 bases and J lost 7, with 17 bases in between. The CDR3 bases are TGTGCCAGCAGCATTAACTTGGCGGTCGGCGGGGAGCTGTTTTTT. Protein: CASSINLAVGGELFF.

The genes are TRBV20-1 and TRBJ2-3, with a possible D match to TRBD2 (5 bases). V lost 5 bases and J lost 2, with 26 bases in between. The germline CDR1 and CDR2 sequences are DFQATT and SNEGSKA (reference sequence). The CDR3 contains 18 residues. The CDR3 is CSASRFEWRALPTDTQYF. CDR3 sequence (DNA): TGCAGTGCTTCCCGGTTCGAATGGCGGGCCCTACCCACAGATACGCAGTATTTT.

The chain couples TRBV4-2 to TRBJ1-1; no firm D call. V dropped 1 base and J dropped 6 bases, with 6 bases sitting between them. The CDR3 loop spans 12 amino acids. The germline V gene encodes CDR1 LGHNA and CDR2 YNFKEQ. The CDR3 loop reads CASSQGWPEAFF. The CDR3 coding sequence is TGTGCCAGCAGCCAAGGTTGGCCTGAAGCTTTCTTT.

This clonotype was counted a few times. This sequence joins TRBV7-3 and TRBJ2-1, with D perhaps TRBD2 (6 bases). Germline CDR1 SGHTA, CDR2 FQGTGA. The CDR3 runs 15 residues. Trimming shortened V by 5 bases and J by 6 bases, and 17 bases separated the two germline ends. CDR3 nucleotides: TGTGCCAGCAGCCCGAGCCACCCGGGACTCAATGAGCAGTTCTTC. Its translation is CASSPSHPGLNEQFF.

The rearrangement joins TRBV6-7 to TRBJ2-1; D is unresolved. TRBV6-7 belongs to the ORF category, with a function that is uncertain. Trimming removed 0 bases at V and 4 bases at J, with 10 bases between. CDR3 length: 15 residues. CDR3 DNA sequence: TGTGCCAGCAGTTACTCCCAACGCCTTTACAATGAGCAGTTCTTC. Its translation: CASSYSQRLYNEQFF.

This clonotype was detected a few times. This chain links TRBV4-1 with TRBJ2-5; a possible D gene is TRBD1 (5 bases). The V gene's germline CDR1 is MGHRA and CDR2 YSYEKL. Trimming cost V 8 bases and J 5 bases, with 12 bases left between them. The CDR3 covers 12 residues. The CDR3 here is CASGALGETQYF. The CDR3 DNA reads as TGCGCCAGCGGGGCCCTAGGGGAGACCCAGTACTTC.

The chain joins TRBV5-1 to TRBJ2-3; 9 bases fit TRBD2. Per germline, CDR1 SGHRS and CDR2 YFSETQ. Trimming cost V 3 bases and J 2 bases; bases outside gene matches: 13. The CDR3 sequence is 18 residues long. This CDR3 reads CASSSRTRTSDPTDTQYF. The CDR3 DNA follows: TGCGCCAGCAGCTCAAGAACTCGGACTAGCGACCCCACAGATACGCAGTATTTT. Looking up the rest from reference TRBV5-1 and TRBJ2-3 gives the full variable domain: KAGVTQTPRYLIKTRGQQVTLSCSPISGHRSVSWYQQTPGQGLQFLFEYFSETQRNKGNFPGRFSGRQFSNSRSEMNVSTLELGDSALYLCASSSRTRTSDPTDTQYFGPGTRLTVL.

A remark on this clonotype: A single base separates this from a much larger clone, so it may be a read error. In nucleotides, the CDR3 is TGCAGTGCTAGGGGCAGACGGAATTCACCCCTCCACTTT. The encoded protein is CSARGRRNSPLHF. The chain recombines TRBV20-1 with TRBJ1-6; unclear D gene. The germline gives CDR1 DFQATT, CDR2 SNEGSKA (reference sequence). The V and J ends lost 3 bases and 7 bases respectively, with 10 bases between them. The CDR3 is 13 residues long.